This is a list of T cell receptor beta chains from one sample in a study of T cells after yellow fever vaccination. Each CDR3 protein gets one entry after TCRdb re-called the 5' RACE reads with MiXCR. Among 300,000 to 350,000 distinct CDR3 sequences listed, approximately 4% were seen once. Specimen: PBMCs, collected 15 days after the yellow fever booster vaccination. These receptors were collected from a man between 18 and 29 years old who received the YFV17D yellow fever vaccine. The CDR3 runs from the conserved cysteine through the conserved F or W. D genes are given only for firm matches. Expanded clones are given a class, and other clones once, few, many or no size at all.

length | J | size | V | D | DNA | CDR3
14 | TRBJ2-1 | many | TRBV5-1 | TRBD2 | TGCGCCAGCGACCGGGGACTAGCGGGGAATGAGCAGTTCTTC | CASDRGLAGNEQFF
13 | TRBJ1-2 | many | TRBV5-6 | - | TGTGCCAGCAGCTTGGGCCGATCCCATGGCTACACCTTC | CASSLGRSHGYTF
16 | TRBJ1-2 | many | TRBV7-3 | - | TGTGCCAGCAGCTTAACAGGGGCGCAGGAAAACTATGGCTACACCTTC | CASSLTGAQENYGYTF
13 | TRBJ1-6 | many | TRBV7-9 | - | TGTGCCAGCACCTCCTCCCGAGATTCACCCCTCCACTTT | CASTSSRDSPLHF
15 | TRBJ1-5 | - | TRBV7-9 | - | TGTGCCAGCAGCTTGTCGGGGGCTAGCAATCAGCCCCAGCATTTT | CASSLSGASNQPQHF
14 | TRBJ2-5 | many | TRBV21-1 | - | TGTGCCAGCAGCAAAGTGGAGAACCAAGAGACCCAGTACTTC | CASSKVENQETQYF
16 | TRBJ2-1 | many | TRBV7-9 | TRBD2 | TGTGCCAGCAGCCCCGTTAGCGGGGGGCCTCTGGATGAGCAGTTCTTC | CASSPVSGGPLDEQFF
10 | TRBJ2-5 | many | TRBV6-5 | - | TGTGCCAGCAGGGAAGAGACCCAGTACTTC | CASREETQYF
16 | TRBJ2-3 | - | TRBV20-1 | TRBD2 | TGCAGTGCTAGAGGGGTAGCGGGGGGTAGCACAGATACGCAGTATTTT | CSARGVAGGSTDTQYF
14 | TRBJ2-1 | many | TRBV20-1 | TRBD2 | TGCAGTGCTAGTCGCGGGGGGAGTAGCTATGAGCAGTTCTTC | CSASRGGSSYEQFF
15 | TRBJ1-1 | few | TRBV12-3/TRBV12-4 | TRBD1 | TGTGCCAGCAGGGGACAGGAGAGCATGAACACTGAAGCTTTCTTT | CASRGQESMNTEAFF
13 | TRBJ2-5 | - | TRBV15 | - | TGTGCCACCGGCAGCGGGTACCAAGAGACCCAGTACTTC | CATGSGYQETQYF
14 | TRBJ2-1 | few | TRBV7-3 | - | TGTGCCAGCAGCTTAATGGCCACCTACAATGAGCAGTTCTTC | CASSLMATYNEQFF
13 | TRBJ2-5 | few | TRBV20-1 | TRBD2 | TGCAGTGCCGAGCGGGGGACCCAAGAGACCCAGTACTTC | CSAERGTQETQYF
15 | TRBJ1-5 | - | TRBV4-2 | TRBD1 | TGTGCCAGCAGCCAAGGGACAGGGTACCGTCAGCCCCAGCATTTT | CASSQGTGYRQPQHF
15 | TRBJ2-2 | few | TRBV6-5 | - | TGTGCCAGCAGTTACTCCGGACCCGACACCGGGGAGCTGTTTTTT | CASSYSGPDTGELFF
16 | TRBJ1-1 | - | TRBV7-8 | TRBD1 | TGTGCCAGCAGCTTAAGGCACGGGGCGACAGGGGGAGAAGCTTTCTTT | CASSLRHGATGGEAFF
14 | TRBJ2-1 | many | TRBV27 | - | TGTGCCAGCAGTCTCCGCCGGGGGAACAATGAGCAGTTCTTC | CASSLRRGNNEQFF
12 | TRBJ1-1 | - | TRBV7-6 | - | TGTGCCAGCAGCCCCACAGGTCGGGAAGCTTTCTTT | CASSPTGREAFF
14 | TRBJ2-7 | many | TRBV7-2 | TRBD2 | TGTGCCAGCAGTTCGGGGGGTAACTCCTACGAGCAGTACTTC | CASSSGGNSYEQYF
17 | TRBJ2-4 | - | TRBV4-3 | - | TGCGCCAGCAGCCAAGGCTCGCCAGCTAAAGCCAAAAACATTCAGTACTTC | CASSQGSPAKAKNIQYF
13 | TRBJ1-2 | many | TRBV20-1 | - | TGCAGTGCTAGTAGACCAGACAACTATGGCTACACCTTC | CSASRPDNYGYTF
17 | TRBJ2-1 | few | TRBV14 | - | TGTGCCAGCAGCCATGGTTTTTACGGGGAGCTCGACAATGAGCAGTTCTTC | CASSHGFYGELDNEQFF
15 | TRBJ1-1 | many | TRBV5-1 | TRBD1 | TGCGCCAGCAGCAACGGGGACAGGGGGAACACTGAAGCTTTCTTT | CASSNGDRGNTEAFF
16 | TRBJ1-6 | few | TRBV20-1 | TRBD1 | TGCAGTGCTAGAAACCCCGGGACAGGGGTTTATTCACCCCTCCACTTT | CSARNPGTGVYSPLHF
13 | TRBJ2-1 | few | TRBV20-1 | - | TGCAGTGCTAGAAGGGGCGCCTACAATGAGCAGTTCTTC | CSARRGAYNEQFF
12 | TRBJ2-5 | many | TRBV20-1 | - | TGCAGTGCTAGCCCAGTCCAAGAGACCCAGTACTTC | CSASPVQETQYF
13 | TRBJ1-4 | many | TRBV5-6 | - | TGTGCCAGCAGCTTGGCAACTAATGAAAAACTGTTTTTT | CASSLATNEKLFF
13 | TRBJ1-1 | many | TRBV3-1 | - | TGTGCCAGCAGCCAAGATTTACAGGCTGAAGCTTTCTTT | CASSQDLQAEAFF